The rows below give T cell receptor beta chains drawn from one sample of a study of blood T cell repertoires in COVID-19. Method: immunoSEQ multiplex PCR; TCRdb's copy keeps in-frame clones and lacks some. Here the sample spans more than 150,000 clones, about four fifths being singletons. Sequences were obtained from peripheral blood. Source of these receptors: a woman older than 75 with COVID-19, enrolled during active disease. CDR3s include the opening cysteine and the closing phenylalanine or tryptophan. The D gene is left open where the match is weak. Only some rows state a clone size, as once, few, many or a class for expanded clones.

j_call	d_call	v_call	clone_size	cdr3_nt	cdr3_aa
TRBJ1-1	TRBD1	TRBV28	.	TGTGCCAGCAGTCGGACCGGGACAGGGGGCTTACAAAGGGAAGCTTTCTTT	CASSRTGTGGLQREAFF
TRBJ2-7	.	TRBV5-6	.	TGTGCCAGCAGCTTGGTTGGAGGGATGAACGAGCAGTACTTC	CASSLVGGMNEQYF
TRBJ1-1	.	TRBV23-1	.	TGCGCCAGCAGTCCGGTAATGGGGATCGGGAAAAACACTGAAGCTTTCTTT	CASSPVMGIGKNTEAFF
TRBJ1-2	TRBD1	TRBV19	.	TGTGCCAGTACGGGGACAGGCCTCTATGGCTACACCTTC	CASTGTGLYGYTF
TRBJ1-2	TRBD1	TRBV18	.	TGTGCCAGCTCACCACCGGGACAGGGGGCGCATATCTATGGCTACACCTTC	CASSPPGQGAHIYGYTF
TRBJ2-7	TRBD1	TRBV4-1	.	TGCGCCAGCAGCCTCTCCGGGACAGGGGTAAACCACGAGCAGTACTTC	CASSLSGTGVNHEQYF
TRBJ1-6	.	TRBV6-5	.	TGTGCCAGCACCCACCTCAGGGTAGAGACCTCACCCCTCCACTTT	CASTHLRVETSPLHF
TRBJ2-7	TRBD2	TRBV6-2/TRBV6-3	once	TGTGCCAGCAGTTCCCATCGACTAGCGGGAGCCGAGCAGTACTTC	CASSSHRLAGAEQYF
TRBJ1-1	.	TRBV30	.	TGTGCCTGGATCGGGGTGAACACTGAAGCTTTCTTT	CAWIGVNTEAFF
TRBJ1-1	TRBD1	TRBV2	.	TGTGCCAGCAATAGGGGGCGGAACACTGAAGCTTTCTTT	CASNRGRNTEAFF
TRBJ1-2	TRBD1	TRBV20-1	.	TGCAGTCCAGAACAGGGGGCCGGCTACACCTTC	CSPEQGAGYTF
TRBJ2-1	TRBD2	TRBV4-2	.	TGTGCCAGCAGCCAAGATTGGGCCCGGAAAGGCAGCGGGGGGAACAATGAGCAGTTCTTC	CASSQDWARKGSGGNNEQFF
TRBJ1-2	.	TRBV29-1	.	TGCAGCGTTGAAGGGGAGGCTAACTATGGCTACACCTTC	CSVEGEANYGYTF
TRBJ2-7	.	TRBV5-5	.	TGTGCCAGCAGCTTGTTAGGGGGTAGTGGGTACGAGCAGTACTTC	CASSLLGGSGYEQYF
TRBJ2-7	.	TRBV5-1	few	TGCGCCAGCAGCTTGGAGGTCCAGGCGGGAGAGCAGTACTTC	CASSLEVQAGEQYF
TRBJ1-2	TRBD1	TRBV9	.	TGTGCCAGCAGCGCCGACAGGGGGCATGTCTATGGCTACACCTTC	CASSADRGHVYGYTF
TRBJ1-5	TRBD1	TRBV6-1	.	TGTGCCAGCAGTGGGACTTTAAGACAGGGAGCAAGGCCCCAGCATTTT	CASSGTLRQGARPQHF
TRBJ2-1	TRBD2	TRBV5-1	.	TGCGCCAGCAGCTTTGCTTTAGCGGGGAGCTCCTACAATGAGCAGTTCTTC	CASSFALAGSSYNEQFF
TRBJ2-1	.	TRBV11-3	.	TGTGCCAGCAGCTTAGAGGACGGGGATGAGCAGTTCTTC	CASSLEDGDEQFF
TRBJ2-7	TRBD2	TRBV27	.	TGTGCCAGCAGAAGGTCCCTAGCGGGAGCATACGAGCAGTACTTC	CASRRSLAGAYEQYF
TRBJ1-5	.	TRBV7-2	.	TGTGCCAGCAGTCCTTCCAGCAATCAGCCCCAGCATTTT	CASSPSSNQPQHF
TRBJ1-2	.	TRBV4-2	.	TGTGCCAGCAGCCAAGGACAGAGCTATGGCTACACCTTC	CASSQGQSYGYTF